The 16 T cell receptor beta chains below were found in one sample sequenced in a study of T cell responses to AZD1222 COVID-19 vaccine. Sequencing was performed with immunoSEQ multiplex PCR; in TCRdb, only in-frame clones are kept and a portion is missing. The repertoire holds under 200,000 clones, with more than 80% as singletons. The sample here was peripheral blood, taken on day 0 of AZD1222 vaccination. The receptor set was obtained from an adult in good health.

The chain uses TRBV13 and TRBJ2-5; 7 nucleotides line up with TRBD2. J was trimmed by 4 bases and V by 5 bases; bases with no gene match: 10. The V gene's germline CDR1 is PRHDT and CDR2 FYEKMQ (reference sequence). CDR3 length equals 15 residues. This CDR3 is CASSASRGGVETQYF. Here the CDR3 DNA reads TGTGCCAGCAGCGCTAGTCGTGGGGGGGTAGAGACCCAGTACTTC.

The J gene is TRBJ2-7, the V gene TRBV7-7; 7 bases line up with TRBD1. Germline CDR1 SSHAT, CDR2 FNYEAQ (reference sequence). With 4 bases clipped from V and 7 bases from J, the junction kept 7 bases outside the gene matches. CDR3 length: 13 residues. The CDR3, as DNA: TGTGCCAGCAGCTCCGACAGGGTTGGGGAGCAGTACTTC. It yields the protein CASSSDRVGEQYF.

The rearrangement joins TRBV29-1 to TRBJ2-7, with D unclear. CDR1 SQVTM and CDR2 ANQGSEA come from the germline V gene. V lost 4 bases and J lost 2, with 9 bases in between. The length of the CDR3 is 12 residues. CDR3 amino acids: CSVGTPPYEQYF. The CDR3 DNA reads TGCAGCGTTGGTACTCCTCCCTACGAGCAGTACTTC.

This clone was observed a handful of times. This chain uses TRBV18 with TRBJ1-4; no definite D call. Germline V lookup: CDR1 KGHSH, CDR2 LQKENI. V was pared by 3 bases and J by 1 base, with 9 bases between. The CDR3 is 15 amino acids. CDR3 DNA: TGTGCCAGCTCACCTTCGAGAGAAACTAATGAAAAACTGTTTTTT. Amino acid sequence: CASSPSRETNEKLFF.

The chain carries TRBV19 and TRBJ1-1; TRBD1 aligns across 8 bases. CDR1 and CDR2 from the germline V gene are LNHDA and SQIVND (reference sequence). This CDR3 comprises 14 residues. Unmatched junction bases numbered 6, after V lost 4 bases and J lost 5 bases. This CDR3 is CASSTTGGNTEAFF. The DNA for the CDR3 is TGTGCCAGTAGTACCACAGGGGGTAATACTGAAGCTTTCTTT.

The J gene is TRBJ2-7, the V gene TRBV25-1; 10 bases match TRBD2. CDR1 and CDR2 from the germline V gene are MGHDK and SYGVNS. The CDR3 consists of 14 residues. V lost 7 bases, J lost 1 base, and 4 bases stayed unmatched. CDR3 sequence (DNA): TGTGCCAGCATGGGACTAGCGAGATCCTACGAGCAGTACTTC. Amino acid sequence: CASMGLARSYEQYF.

This chain uses TRBV18 with TRBJ1-1; D remains unclear. Germline assignment: CDR1 KGHSH and CDR2 LQKENI. V dropped 1 base and J dropped 1 base, with 13 bases sitting between them. The CDR3 runs 16 residues. The CDR3 DNA reads as TGTGCCAGCTCACCACGGGCGGGAACAACGAACACTGAAGCTTTCTTT. Its translation is CASSPRAGTTNTEAFF.

The chain is built from TRBV11-2 and TRBJ1-2; no clear D gene. The CDR3 consists of 12 residues. V lost 1 base, J lost 7 bases, and 7 bases lay in between. CDR1 and CDR2 (germline): SGHAT, FQNNGV. The CDR3 region is CASSLGGLGYTF. Written as DNA, the CDR3 is TGTGCCAGCAGCTTAGGTGGACTTGGCTACACCTTC.

This chain joins TRBV5-1 and TRBJ2-7; D might be TRBD1 (6 bases). V dropped 0 bases and J dropped 4 bases, with 11 bases sitting between them. The CDR3 has 14 amino acids. From germline, CDR1 is SGHRS and CDR2 YFSETQ. CDR3 loop: CASSLDVRGYEQYF. As DNA, the CDR3 is TGCGCCAGCAGCTTGGATGTAAGGGGGTACGAGCAGTACTTC.

The chain's CDR3 is CASSLLQMYNEQFF. In DNA, the CDR3 is TGCGCCAGCAGCTTACTTCAGATGTACAATGAGCAGTTCTTC. The chain uses TRBV5-1 and TRBJ2-1, with unresolved D. The CDR3 covers 14 residues. Germline lookup yields CDR1 SGHRS and CDR2 YFSETQ. Deletions cut 2 bases from V and 4 bases from J, with 10 bases between.

The rearrangement links TRBV11-2 to TRBJ2-5, with TRBD1 identical over 7 bases. CDR3 length equals 13 residues. J lost 4 bases, V lost 5 bases, and 4 bases had no gene match. Germline CDR1 is SGHAT and CDR2 is FQNNGV. The CDR3 DNA reads TGTGCCAGCAGCCCAGACAGGGTAGAGACCCAGTACTTC. Amino acids: CASSPDRVETQYF.

The chain links TRBV12-5 to TRBJ1-5, with a possible D match to TRBD1 (6 bases). The CDR3 consists of 16 residues. CDR1 and CDR2 from the germline V gene are LGHNT and FRNRAP. The V end was cut by 0 bases, the J end by 7 bases, with 16 bases between. CDR3 DNA sequence: TGTGCTAGTGGTTTGGTAACCGGGGGGCCTAGCCAGCCCCAGCATTTT. Its translation: CASGLVTGGPSQPQHF.

The chain has TRBV10-1 and TRBJ2-2; perhaps TRBD1 as D (6 bases). The germline gives CDR1 WNHNN, CDR2 SYGVQD (reference sequence). This CDR3 has 15 residues. The germline V and J ends were trimmed by 4 bases and 4 bases, with 13 bases remaining between them. The CDR3 loop reads CASSAGVRSTGELFF. The DNA of the CDR3 is TGCGCCAGCAGTGCAGGGGTTCGGAGCACCGGGGAGCTGTTTTTT.

The rearrangement uses TRBV28 and TRBJ1-2; D is uncertain. Deletions cut 4 bases from V and 5 bases from J, with 14 bases between. Germline CDR1 is MDHEN and CDR2 is SYDVKM. The CDR3 covers 14 residues. CDR3 loop: CASSSNPPRYGYTF. The CDR3 region has the DNA TGTGCCAGCAGTTCCAACCCTCCCCGTTATGGCTACACCTTC.

The rearrangement links TRBV11-2 to TRBJ2-3; the match to TRBD2 covers 13 bases. Germline V gene lookup returns CDR1 SGHAT and CDR2 FQNNGV. The CDR3 is 16 residues long. After removal of 2 bases from V and 4 bases from J, the junction contained 3 bases not matched to a gene. The CDR3 protein is CASSLTSGGAADTQYF. CDR3 nucleotide sequence: TGTGCCAGCAGCTTAACTAGCGGGGGGGCCGCAGATACGCAGTATTTT.

The chain has TRBV5-8 and TRBJ1-5; unclear D gene. V dropped 0 bases and J dropped 6 bases, with 10 bases sitting between them. Germline assignment: CDR1 SGHTS and CDR2 YDEGEE. CDR3 size: 14 residues. This CDR3 is CASSLVIPPQPQHF. CDR3 nucleotides: TGTGCCAGCAGCTTGGTCATTCCCCCTCAGCCCCAGCATTTT.